The sequence of this TCR beta chain was determined in a study of STAT3 mutations in large granular lymphocyte leukemia. Study information: Over half of T-LGLL patients had one or more immunosuppressive regimens.

For this clone: Its antigen is not known.

Trimming took 4 bases from V and 4 from J, leaving 6 bases between them. Germline-derived CDR1 and CDR2 are SGHRS and YFSETQ. The CDR3 runs 11 residues. Study-wide results and caveats: Some patients had persisting codominant clonotypes that could mask small clones. Every T-cell large granular lymphocyte leukemia patient had at least one immunodominant TCR beta clonotype. Suggested: STAT3 mutation was not the ancestral event for these clonal expansions. Treatment regimens differed across patients between samplings.

Assay: immunoSEQ multiplex PCR; the TCRdb copy retains only in-frame clones and omits some. The sample has a few thousand clones, around 40% seen once. This receptor was obtained from a man over 45 with T-cell large granular lymphocyte leukemia. Some clones in this sample may be carry-over from other donors' samples. V usage is TRBV5-1 and J usage is TRBJ2-7; D is undetermined. The sequenced material came from peripheral blood mononuclear cells. The CDR3 nucleotides read TGCGCCAGCAGCGGGAAGTACGAGCAGTACTTC. Its protein is CASSGKYEQYF.